These T cell receptor beta chains were read from a single sample in a study of T cell responses to AZD1222 COVID-19 vaccine. Produced via immunoSEQ multiplex PCR; TCRdb's table is partial and in-frame only. The sample holds under 200,000 clones, under 95% seen once. The specimen comprised peripheral blood, sampled 28 days after the second AZD1222 dose. The receptors shown here come from an adult who received the AZD1222 COVID-19 vaccine. Each CDR3 is given with its conserved first and last residue. Each record gives: J gene, V gene, CDR3 protein.

TRBJ2-7	TRBV2	CASTPGSVVEQYF
TRBJ1-2	TRBV12-3/TRBV12-4	CASSLKQNGYTF
TRBJ1-1	TRBV2	CASCPGGSNTEAFF
TRBJ1-5	TRBV27	CASSFRQAKGNQPQHF
TRBJ2-5	TRBV30	CAWAQGTQETQYF
TRBJ2-7	TRBV5-4	CASSLALGNHEQYF
TRBJ1-6	TRBV12-3/TRBV12-4	CASSLSSETPLHF
TRBJ1-3	TRBV15	CATSSRALGNTIYF
TRBJ1-1	TRBV18	CASSRLGGNTEAFF
TRBJ2-1	TRBV19	CASSMGLAGGYGNEQFF
TRBJ2-2	TRBV10-1	CASSKGQGELFF
TRBJ1-5	TRBV19	CASSPPQGQPQHF
TRBJ1-1	TRBV18	CASSLSGTALSAFF
TRBJ2-7	TRBV9	CASSVGAGSYEQYF
TRBJ1-2	TRBV25-1	CASRGPSGYGYTF
TRBJ2-5	TRBV9	CASSVAAGRLETQYF
TRBJ1-1	TRBV7-8	CASSSTGARLGTEAFF
TRBJ1-1	TRBV5-1	CASSLTGGREAFF
TRBJ1-1	TRBV4-1	CASSPTGRLNTEAFF
TRBJ1-1	TRBV25-1	CASSAPLGTGGAFF
TRBJ2-7	TRBV30	CAWGSGSGRYAGEQYF
TRBJ2-1	TRBV7-9	CASSPSTYSSYNEQFF
TRBJ2-3	TRBV7-9	CASSLGGLDTQYF
TRBJ1-1	TRBV7-2	CASSLGKVPEAFF
TRBJ1-1	TRBV18	CASSPGQGSTEAFF
TRBJ2-1	TRBV6-4	CASSDSGWPTGNEQFF
TRBJ2-3	TRBV5-4	CASSHPSWGPSTDTQYF
TRBJ2-7	TRBV2	CASSGQGDHGEQYF